The clone carrying this TCR beta chain was observed a single time. Its antigen is not known. These data come from a study of cytomegalovirus exposure and HLA in healthy donors. Study-level information: Later analysis reported that the 120 or so validation repertoires shared the platform of the 600 to 750 first-cohort repertoires.

Study results and caveats: The finding came from a later analysis; first-cohort TCR clusters tended to co-occur in the approximately 120 validation repertoires.

Repertoires were generated with immunoSEQ multiplex PCR, while TCRdb's copy carries only in-frame clones and drops some. The data show about 130,000 clones, roughly nine tenths seen once. The sequence was obtained from a woman between 18 and 29 years old in good health and CMV-seropositive. Material for sequencing was PBMCs.

Here the CDR3 DNA reads TGTGCCAGCGAGGGACTACAAGAGACCCAGTACTTC. This encodes CASEGLQETQYF. V usage is TRBV7-9 and J usage is TRBJ2-5; 7 positions agree with TRBD2. Germline trimming cut 8 bases from V and 2 bases from J; bases unmatched to any gene: 2. The germline V gene has CDR1 SEHNR and CDR2 FQNEAQ (reference sequence). This CDR3 contains 12 residues.